This T cell receptor (beta chain) is drawn from a study of a mutant IDH1 vaccine in newly diagnosed glioma. The wider study: Investigators started vaccination 4-6 weeks after radiotherapy alone, or with temozolomide cycles. An approximately 62% male, approximately 40% female split and a mean age of about 43 years characterized treated patients.

Libraries were prepared by immunoSEQ multiplex PCR; TCRdb keeps only in-frame clonotypes and omits some of them. The sample holds roughly 38,000 clones, 78% seen once. The CDR3 contains 15 residues. About this clone itself: The antigen remains undetermined.

Time point in this sample: week 23, last vaccination. With topical imiquimod, each dose of the vaccine consisted of 300 ug of mutant IDH1 20-mer peptide. The V and J genes are TRBV21-1 and TRBJ1-6; the table's D call TRBD1 went unverified against the DNA. TRBV21-1 is marked as a pseudogene. The sample here was PBMCs, taken from a glioma patient whose treatment included an IDH1 peptide vaccine. The sequence was collected from a woman aged 35 to 49 with glioma. Some clones in this sample may be carry-over from other donors' samples. CDR3 bases: TGTGCCAGCAGCAAAGAGGGGCCAGGAACTTCACCCCTCCACTTT. It is translated as CASSKEGPGTSPLHF.